This TCR beta chain came from a study of T cells after yellow fever vaccination (dated by TCRdb to between 2017 and 2020). The study in broad terms: Libraries from fractions with low cell numbers were prepared with the SMART-Seq v4 Ultra Low Input RNA kit. Bulk TCR alpha and beta repertoires were sequenced longitudinally to track T-cell clones before and after primary and booster YFV17D yellow fever vaccination. The cohort comprised two healthy male donors, one aged 18 to 30 and one aged 30 to 40 years. Blood was collected at multiple timepoints before and after primary and secondary immunization, and bulk PBMC replicates and cell subsets were isolated. What the work shows at the level of the full study, not this receptor alone: The secondary T-cell response was found to be weaker but faster than the primary response, with a peak reached on day 5 rather than on day 15. Because only two donors were included in the study, the extent to which the findings can be generalized is limited. A small share of clonotypes occurred in both CD4 and CD8 compartments, likely arising from convergent recombination. Most clones expanded after primary vaccination (roughly 96% of CD4 and approximately 90% of CD8) were re-detected after the booster, suggesting that broad memory maintenance occurred. Computational filtering was needed because FACS-sorted repertoires could contain abundant contaminating clonotypes from the bulk population.

The treatment or condition label on this specimen signifies: live attenuated yellow fever vaccine strain. At every blood-draw timepoint, two biological replicates of bulk PBMCs were collected. A standard Ficoll-Paque protocol was used to isolate PBMCs from peripheral blood. TriZol was used to extract RNA from bulk PBMCs, from CD4 and CD8 fractions, and from dextramer-positive and dextramer-negative fractions. TCR cDNA was synthesized by 5'RACE template switching, through which a universal primer site and unique molecular identifiers were introduced. Priming of cDNA synthesis was performed from both the TCR alpha and TCR beta constant segments. Library amplification used two PCR steps, and the second PCR step added sample barcodes and sequencing adapters. Sequencing of libraries was performed on Illumina HiSeq 2500 (2x100 bp) or NovaSeq (2x150 bp). Processing in the source paper ran as follows. Demultiplexing of reads and collapsing into UMI consensus sequences were performed with MIGEC, and V(D)J alignment was carried out with MiXCR. Vaccine-responding clonotypes were identified with edgeR using replicate PBMC samples, with FDR below 0.01 and a log2 fold change above 5 up to day 15 being required. Bulk clonotypes were assigned CD4 or CD8 identity according to which sequenced CD4 or CD8 repertoire held them at higher abundance. The public reads were quality trimmed at Q25 with fastp and then assembled into clones with MiXCR by TCRdb, keeping productive beta chains. Rows with a matching CDR3 protein are joined into one entry that keeps the most common DNA and genes. The V and J calls and clone size come from TCRdb's table, not from the authors' own analysis. Here the sample has approximately 600,000 distinct CDR3 sequences; 9% to 15% occur a single time. The ten largest account for about 16% of the sample.

The CDR3 goes from the cysteine to the phenylalanine over 15 residues. Only CDR3 DNA remains: 45 bases, in frame from the first base. V was cut back by 4 bases and J by 7 bases, leaving a gap of 17 bases between them. CDR1 SGHDT and CDR2 YYEEEE are derived from the germline V gene. This clonotype was counted only a few times. Its antigen remains undetermined. No much larger clonotype is one base removed from it; base qualities were not supplied. This TCR derives from a young man who received the YFV17D yellow fever vaccine. Specimen: PBMCs, collected on the day of the yellow fever booster vaccination. The chain was built from TRBV5-6 and TRBJ1-4, with TRBD1 as a weak D call on 6 bases. CDR3 loop: CASSETYRDLEKLFF. The bases are TGTGCCAGCAGCGAAACCTACAGGGACCTTGAAAAACTGTTTTTT.